These 3 T cell receptor beta chains were sequenced from one sample in a study of metastatic and nonmetastatic thyroid tumors. Nobody among the patients had been given any treatment before thyroid surgery. TCRdb reanalyzed the PCR reads with MiXCR. The sample carries roughly 28,000 clones, more than 20% recorded once. Sequenced input: blood. These receptors all come from a female donor with papillary thyroid cancer or a benign thyroid nodule (not recorded which). Some clones in this sample may be carry-over from other donors' samples.

This clone occurred many times. The chain links TRBV20-1 to TRBJ2-5, with TRBD1 as a possible D gene (5 bases). This CDR3 comprises 15 residues. Germline V gene data show CDR1 as DFQATT and CDR2 as SNEGSKA (reference sequence). Trimming cost V 0 bases and J 5 bases, with 16 bases left between them. The CDR3 nucleotides are TGCAGTGCTAGAGATCAGGTCAGGGTTAGGGAGACCCAGTACTTC. Residues: CSARDQVRVRETQYF.

This clone was seen ten or more times. The DNA for the CDR3 is TGCGCCAGCAGCCCCGGGACCGGGGAGCTGTTTTTT. This sequence encodes CASSPGTGELFF. The chain recombines TRBV10-1 with TRBJ2-2; D is unclear. V gave up 6 bases and J gave up 5 bases, with 7 bases separating them. The CDR3 is 12 amino acids. Germline V gene sequence: CDR1 WNHNN, CDR2 SYGVQD (reference sequence).

Comments on this clone: In this CDR3 the conserved last residue, phenylalanine or tryptophan, is missing, so a read error is likely. The V and J genes are TRBV5-1 and TRBJ1-1; D is unresolved. CDR1 and CDR2 (germline): SGHRS, YFSETQ. Deletions cut 5 bases from V and 1 base from J, with 9 bases between. The CDR3 extends over 13 amino acids. CDR3 loop: CASRGKGNTEAFL. In nucleotides, the CDR3 is TGCGCCAGCAGAGGAAAGGGGAACACTGAAGCTTTCCTT.